The present entry profiles one T cell receptor (beta chain) with its context. The table came from immunoSEQ multiplex PCR; TCRdb's copy has only in-frame clones and leaves some out. The sample holds approximately 100,000 clones; around nine tenths are singletons and the top ten take around 12%. Germline CDR1 and CDR2: SEHNR and FQNEAQ (reference sequence). V gave up 5 bases and J gave up 7 bases; unmatched junction bases: 8. The CDR3 has 15 residues. This sample was included in a study of siplizumab effects on memory and regulatory T cells. This sequence was found in a human donor in good health. Sequencing used non-Treg CD4+ T cells sorted from blood. The V and J genes are TRBV7-9 and TRBJ1-4; 9 bases align to TRBD1. For the CDR3, the DNA is TGTGCCAGCAGCGCGATGACAGGGGGACGTGAAAAACTGTTTTTT. It is translated as CASSAMTGGREKLFF.